One sample yielded the 31 T cell receptor beta chains listed below, sequenced in a study of blood T cell repertoires in COVID-19. Method: immunoSEQ multiplex PCR; TCRdb's copy keeps in-frame clones and lacks some. Of roughly 120,000 clones in the sample, over 75% are singletons; the top ten hold around 2.5%. Sequencing was carried out using peripheral blood. Every receptor here comes from a man aged 50 to 60 with acute or convalescent COVID-19.

CDR3 sequence: CASSRDRGNEKLFF. The DNA for the CDR3 is TGCGCCAGCAGCCGGGACAGAGGGAATGAAAAACTGTTTTTT. The rearrangement links TRBV4-1 to TRBJ1-4; 7 nucleotides match TRBD1. With V trimmed by 4 bases and J by 5 bases, 4 bases remained unmatched. Germline CDR1 MGHRA, CDR2 YSYEKL. This CDR3 is 14 amino acids long.

The chain carries TRBV6-5 and TRBJ1-1; D gene unclear. Germline V gene sequence: CDR1 MNHEY, CDR2 SVGAGI. The CDR3 is made up of 14 amino acids. V was cut by 5 bases and J by 4 bases, with 14 bases left in between. Here the CDR3 reads CASSPNEPGTEAFF. Here the CDR3 DNA reads TGTGCCAGCAGTCCCAATGAACCGGGCACTGAAGCTTTCTTT.

In its sample, this clone was seen once. V usage is TRBV7-8 and J usage is TRBJ1-5; D may be TRBD1 (5 bases). Trimming took off 5 bases at V and 7 bases at J, with 15 bases between the two ends. Germline lookup yields CDR1 SGHVS and CDR2 FQNEAQ. This CDR3 has 14 residues. CDR3 loop: CASSPQQGWQPQHF. DNA of the CDR3: TGTGCCAGCAGCCCCCAGCAGGGATGGCAGCCCCAGCATTTT.

The chain links TRBV10-2 to TRBJ1-1; tentatively, D is TRBD1 (6 bases). Germline V gene sequence: CDR1 WSHSY, CDR2 SAAADI. The V and J ends lost 8 bases and 5 bases respectively, with 15 bases between them. The CDR3 sequence is 13 residues long. The CDR3 DNA follows: TGCGCCAGCTCCGGGACAAGAGTTACTGAAGCTTTCTTT. It yields the protein CASSGTRVTEAFF.

The chain uses TRBV19 and TRBJ2-1; D not resolved. Trimming cost V 4 bases and J 5 bases, with 15 bases left between them. CDR3 size: 15 residues. Germline values: CDR1 LNHDA, CDR2 SQIVND (reference sequence). The CDR3 loop is CASSNTRLLDNEQFF. Here the CDR3 DNA reads TGTGCCAGTAGTAACACCCGTTTATTGGACAATGAGCAGTTCTTC.

The chain combines TRBV7-8 with TRBJ1-6; D uncertain. V lost 3 bases to trimming and J lost 0 bases, with 3 bases between them. This CDR3 is built from 14 residues. Germline assignment: CDR1 SGHVS and CDR2 FQNEAQ. CDR3 protein: CASSLSSYNSPLHF. The CDR3 DNA follows: TGTGCCAGCAGCTTGAGCTCCTATAATTCACCCCTCCACTTT. Looking up the rest from reference TRBV7-8 and TRBJ1-6 gives the full variable domain: GAGVSQSPRYKVAKRGQDVALRCDPISGHVSLFWYQQALGQGPEFLTYFQNEAQLDKSGLPSDRFFAERPEGSVSTLKIQRTQQEDSAVYLCASSLSSYNSPLHFGNGTRLTVT.

The chain couples TRBV7-9 to TRBJ1-2; D unresolved. Trimming removed 3 bases from V and 0 bases from J, with 8 bases in between. In germline, CDR1 is SEHNR, CDR2 FQNEAQ (reference sequence). This CDR3 is 14 amino acids long. The CDR3 is CASSFITANYGYTF. CDR3 DNA sequence: TGTGCCAGCAGCTTTATAACGGCTAACTATGGCTACACCTTC.

The genes are TRBV4-1 and TRBJ1-4, with 9 nucleotides matching TRBD1. Germline V lookup: CDR1 MGHRA, CDR2 YSYEKL. The CDR3 consists of 16 residues. The junction had 6 bases not matched to a gene; V was cut back by 0 bases and J by 7 bases. CDR3: CASSQDHGQGFEKLFF. DNA for the CDR3: TGCGCCAGCAGCCAAGATCACGGACAGGGGTTTGAAAAACTGTTTTTT.

V usage is TRBV5-4 and J usage is TRBJ1-1, with D possibly being TRBD1 (6 bases). Germline CDR1 SGHNT, CDR2 YYREEE (reference sequence). The CDR3 spans 15 residues. V was pared by 0 bases and J by 8 bases, with 17 bases between. CDR3 protein: CASSLGTRDTVEAFF. CDR3 coding DNA: TGTGCCAGCAGCTTGGGAACCCGGGACACGGTCGAAGCTTTCTTT.

The rearrangement links TRBV24-1 to TRBJ2-1, with D perhaps matching TRBD1 (5 bases). The V gene's germline CDR1 is KGHDR and CDR2 SFDVKD. The CDR3 runs 15 residues. V lost 7 bases and J 4 bases, leaving 16 bases between the germline ends. Here the CDR3 reads CATSGTAGRYNEQFF. CDR3 sequence (DNA): TGTGCCACCAGCGGAACGGCAGGGCGGTACAATGAGCAGTTCTTC.

The chain couples TRBV5-1 to TRBJ2-3; 10 bases align to TRBD2. Looked up from germline, CDR1 is SGHRS and CDR2 is YFSETQ. CDR3 length: 15 residues. With 5 bases clipped from V and 11 bases from J, the junction kept 14 bases outside the gene matches. CDR3 nucleotide sequence: TGCGCCAGCAGGCGGCTAGCGGGAGAAAAGAGGGGGCAGTATTTT. It translates to CASRRLAGEKRGQYF.

The chain joins TRBV27 to TRBJ1-4; 8 bases line up with TRBD1. Trimming cost V 4 bases and J 4 bases; bases outside gene matches: 2. This CDR3 has 14 residues. Germline V gene data show CDR1 as MNHEY and CDR2 as SMNVEV (reference sequence). The CDR3 sequence is CASSSGQDNEKLFF. The CDR3, as DNA: TGTGCCAGCAGTTCGGGACAGGATAATGAAAAACTGTTTTTT.

CDR3 nucleotide sequence: TGTGCCACCAGCAGAGATATTTGGCGGGCAAAACCCAACAAAGACGTCTACACCTTC. It codes for CATSRDIWRAKPNKDVYTF. The V gene is TRBV15, the J gene TRBJ1-2, with unresolved D. Trimming removed 0 bases at V and 10 bases at J, with 30 bases between. There are 19 residues in the CDR3. CDR1 LNHNV and CDR2 YYDKDF come from the germline V gene (reference sequence).

This chain joins TRBV3-1 (or the pseudogene TRBV3-2) and TRBJ1-1; 7 positions agree with TRBD1. Germline CDR1 is LGHDT and CDR2 is YNNKEL (reference sequence). The CDR3 extends over 18 amino acids. Trimming cost V 0 bases and J 0 bases; bases outside gene matches: 10. In DNA, the CDR3 is TGTGCCAGCAGCCAAGATGAGGAGGCAGGGGGGTTGAACACTGAAGCTTTCTTT. This gives the protein CASSQDEEAGGLNTEAFF.

The chain recombines TRBV2 with TRBJ2-1; 8 positions agree with TRBD2. V was pared by 4 bases and J by 0 bases, with 8 bases of the junction left unmatched. Germline CDR1 is SNHLY and CDR2 is FYNNEI. There are 17 residues in the CDR3. The CDR3 region has the DNA TGTGCCAGCAGTGGTAGGAGCGGGAGAAGCTCCTACAATGAGCAGTTCTTC. This codes for CASSGRSGRSSYNEQFF. Combining the CDR3 with reference TRBV2 and TRBJ2-1 gives the whole variable domain EPEVTQTPSHQVTQMGQEVILRCVPISNHLYFYWYRQILGQKVEFLVSFYNNEISEKSEIFDDQFSVERPDGSNFTLKIRSTKLEDSAMYFCASSGRSGRSSYNEQFFGPGTRLTVL.

This clone was observed once. CDR3 in amino acids: CASSLGRGTYEQYF. Written as DNA, the CDR3 is TGTGCCAGCAGCTTAGGGAGGGGTACCTACGAGCAGTACTTC. V gene TRBV11-2 combines with J gene TRBJ2-7, with D possibly TRBD2 on 6 matching bases. Germline-derived CDR1 and CDR2 are SGHAT and FQNNGV. The CDR3 spans 14 residues. Trimming shortened V by 1 base and J by 2 bases, and 9 bases separated the two germline ends.

The CDR3 sequence: CASSHEAGGTTDTQYF. CDR3 DNA sequence: TGTGCCAGCAGCCACGAAGCGGGGGGAACCACAGATACGCAGTATTTT. The rearrangement links TRBV4-2 to TRBJ2-3, with 9 bases fitting TRBD2. The length of the CDR3 is 16 residues. Germline values: CDR1 LGHNA, CDR2 YNFKEQ. The ends lost 3 bases at V and 2 bases at J; junction bases unmatched: 6.

The J gene is TRBJ1-4, the V gene TRBV5-6; TRBD1 might be the D (6 bases). V shed 0 bases and J shed 7 bases, with 13 bases lying between them. CDR1 is SGHDT and CDR2 is YYEEEE in the germline V gene. CDR3 size: 15 residues. The chain's CDR3 is CASSLDRGASEKLFF. In DNA, the CDR3 is TGTGCCAGCAGCTTGGATCGGGGGGCTAGTGAAAAACTGTTTTTT.

The chain carries TRBV19 and TRBJ2-5; tentative D call: TRBD2 (6 bases). The CDR3 length is 15 residues. Trimming cost V 3 bases and J 1 base, with 12 bases left between them. Germline CDR1 is LNHDA and CDR2 is SQIVND (reference sequence). The CDR3 region has the DNA TGTGCCAGTAGTATTAGCGGAGGGGTCCAAGAGACCCAGTACTTC. Encoded protein: CASSISGGVQETQYF.

The V gene is TRBV11-2, the J gene TRBJ1-2; 7 bases are a match to TRBD1. The junction had 5 bases not matched to a gene; V was cut back by 5 bases and J by 8 bases. The CDR3 length is 12 residues. From germline, CDR1 is SGHAT and CDR2 FQNNGV. The CDR3 DNA follows: TGTGCCAGCAGCCCCCAGGGGGAGGGCTACACCTTC. Protein product: CASSPQGEGYTF.

The genes are TRBV7-3 and TRBJ2-3; 8 bases align to TRBD2. Germline CDR1 is SGHTA and CDR2 is FQGTGA. This CDR3 spans 18 amino acids. The ends lost 4 bases at V and 4 bases at J; junction bases unmatched: 16. CDR3 amino acids: CASSSPREGRGRSDTQYF. Here the CDR3 DNA reads TGTGCCAGCAGCTCACCTCGGGAGGGGCGAGGGAGATCAGATACGCAGTATTTT.

This chain joins TRBV29-1 and TRBJ1-4; TRBD1 is a possible D gene (5 bases). Trimming stripped 5 bases from V and 0 bases from J, with 13 bases between. Germline V gene lookup returns CDR1 SQVTM and CDR2 ANQGSEA. The CDR3 contains 15 residues. This CDR3 reads CSVKGTEATNEKLFF. CDR3 nucleotides: TGCAGCGTTAAAGGGACTGAGGCAACTAATGAAAAACTGTTTTTT.

The chain couples TRBV10-3 to TRBJ2-5; 9 positions match TRBD2. CDR1 and CDR2 from the germline V gene are ENHRY and SYGVKD. The V segment lost 4 bases and the J segment 4 bases; nucleotides outside the gene matches: 13. The CDR3 is made up of 17 amino acids. CDR3: CAISGSWSGRRGETQYF. As DNA, the CDR3 is TGTGCCATCAGTGGCAGTTGGAGCGGGAGGAGAGGAGAGACCCAGTACTTC.

This clone was observed a handful of times. The chain uses TRBV9 and TRBJ1-1, with a tentative D call TRBD1 (6 bases). Trimming shortened V by 6 bases and J by 4 bases, and 16 bases separated the two germline ends. The CDR3 covers 14 residues. Germline CDR1 is SGDLS and CDR2 is YYNGEE. The CDR3 loop is CASTRSGVGTEAFF. The CDR3 DNA sequence: TGTGCCAGCACACGATCAGGGGTTGGCACTGAAGCTTTCTTT.

V gene TRBV13 combines with J gene TRBJ1-1; D not resolved. The CDR3 extends over 16 amino acids. V was pared by 2 bases and J by 2 bases, with 15 bases between. The germline gives CDR1 PRHDT, CDR2 FYEKMQ (reference sequence). The CDR3 DNA is TGTGCCAGCAGCTTATGGTTCTTGGAGGGAAACACTGAAGCTTTCTTT. The encoded protein is CASSLWFLEGNTEAFF.

The chain carries TRBV14 and TRBJ1-2, with 10 bases aligning to TRBD1. V was pared by 3 bases and J by 4 bases, with 2 bases of the junction left unmatched. The germline gives CDR1 SGHDN, CDR2 FVKESK. The CDR3 extends over 14 amino acids. The CDR3 DNA reads TGTGCCAGCAGCCAGGGACAGGGGTTCTATGGCTACACCTTC. Translation gives CASSQGQGFYGYTF.

The chain recombines TRBV6-5 with TRBJ2-5; perhaps TRBD1 as D (6 bases). Germline CDR1 reads MNHEY; CDR2 reads SVGAGI. Trimming removed 5 bases from V and 4 bases from J, with 11 bases in between. This CDR3 is built from 13 residues. The CDR3 bases are TGTGCCAGCAGTCCACAGGGCCGAGAGACCCAGTACTTC. Residues: CASSPQGRETQYF.

The chain is built from TRBV7-9 and TRBJ1-3; 7 nucleotides line up with TRBD1. V shed 5 bases and J 4 bases; nucleotides not matched to a gene: 2. The CDR3 is 13 amino acids. The germline V gene encodes CDR1 SEHNR and CDR2 FQNEAQ (reference sequence). The CDR3 DNA is TGTGCCAGCAGCGGACAGGCAGGAAACACCATATATTTT. This gives the protein CASSGQAGNTIYF.

This chain joins TRBV27 and TRBJ2-5; maybe TRBD1 (6 bases). Germline CDR1 is MNHEY and CDR2 is SMNVEV (reference sequence). Trimming pared 6 bases from V and 2 bases from J, leaving 13 bases between. CDR3 length: 14 residues. CDR3 sequence: CASSNDRLQETQYF. The CDR3 DNA is TGTGCCAGCAGCAACGACAGGTTACAAGAGACCCAGTACTTC.

V is TRBV19 and J is TRBJ1-5; D remains unclear. V was pared by 1 base and J by 7 bases, with 20 bases between. Looked up from germline, CDR1 is LNHDA and CDR2 is SQIVND (reference sequence). The CDR3 extends over 17 amino acids. As DNA, the CDR3 is TGTGCCAGTAGTATAGCCCGGCCCTTTGATCCAGGACAGCCCCAGCATTTT. Encoded protein: CASSIARPFDPGQPQHF.

This clone turned up a few times. V gene TRBV6-6 combines with J gene TRBJ2-2; 7 positions agree with TRBD1. The V and J ends lost 0 bases and 5 bases, in that order; junction bases with no gene match: 3. The CDR3 is made up of 15 amino acids. CDR1 and CDR2 (germline): MNHNY, SVGAGI (reference sequence). The CDR3 DNA is TGTGCCAGCAGTTACTCAGGGGGCGAGACCGGGGAGCTGTTTTTT. Encoded protein: CASSYSGGETGELFF.